The clone carrying this T cell receptor (beta chain) was observed at least ten times. Its antigen is undetermined. CDR3 length: 13 amino acids. CDR1 is SGHTA, CDR2 FQGNSA, per germline. V was pared by 5 bases and J by 7 bases, with 12 bases between. This specimen belongs to a study of T cells after yellow fever vaccination. TCRdb called the 5' RACE reads again in MiXCR, with one record for every CDR3 protein. This sample has about 400,000 distinct CDR3 sequences, with approximately 6% found just once. Study-level points and caveats: Primary-vaccination clones mostly resurfaced post-booster (less than 98% CD4, about 87% CD8). Repertoires obtained by FACS sorting could include abundant clonotypes that entered as contaminants from the bulk population.

The chain combines TRBV7-2 with TRBJ1-5; no firm D call. This material consisted of PBMCs, taken 5 days after the yellow fever booster vaccination. This clonotype was obtained from a man younger than 45 who received the YFV17D yellow fever vaccine. CDR3 in DNA: TGTGCCAGCAGCCCAACATTTGCGCAGCCCCAGCATTTT. Its translation: CASSPTFAQPQHF. Looking up the rest from reference TRBV7-2 and TRBJ1-5 gives the full variable domain: GAGVSQSPSNKVTEKGKDVELRCDPISGHTALYWYRQSLGQGLEFLIYFQGNSAPDKSGLPSDRFSAERTGGSVSTLTIQRTQQEDSAVYLCASSPTFAQPQHFGDGTRLSIL.